A single sample gave rise to the 2 T cell receptor beta chains below, sequenced in a study of blood T cell repertoires in COVID-19. Only in-frame clones appear in the TCRdb table, and some are missing; sequencing was by immunoSEQ multiplex PCR. The sample includes about 250,000 clones, approximately 86% of them seen just once. Sequenced input: peripheral blood. These receptors were taken from a woman aged 25 to 45 with acute or convalescent COVID-19.

This sequence joins TRBV7-8 and TRBJ2-2; 7 bases are shared with TRBD2. CDR1 is SGHVS and CDR2 is FQNEAQ in the germline V gene. The CDR3 has 15 amino acids. The ends lost 1 base at V and 6 bases at J; junction bases unmatched: 5. The CDR3, as DNA: TGTGCCAGCAGCTTAGGGCGGGAGCGGGCCGGGGAGCTGTTTTTT. This sequence encodes CASSLGRERAGELFF.

This clone is a singleton in its sample. This chain connects TRBV2 to TRBJ1-5; 12 bases map to TRBD1. CDR3 length: 16 residues. Germline CDR1 reads SNHLY; CDR2 reads FYNNEI. The V and J ends lost 6 bases and 4 bases, in that order; junction bases with no gene match: 7. In nucleotides, the CDR3 is TGTGCCAGCAGCCGGGACAGGGGGCTAGAGAATCAGCCCCAGCATTTT. Residues: CASSRDRGLENQPQHF.